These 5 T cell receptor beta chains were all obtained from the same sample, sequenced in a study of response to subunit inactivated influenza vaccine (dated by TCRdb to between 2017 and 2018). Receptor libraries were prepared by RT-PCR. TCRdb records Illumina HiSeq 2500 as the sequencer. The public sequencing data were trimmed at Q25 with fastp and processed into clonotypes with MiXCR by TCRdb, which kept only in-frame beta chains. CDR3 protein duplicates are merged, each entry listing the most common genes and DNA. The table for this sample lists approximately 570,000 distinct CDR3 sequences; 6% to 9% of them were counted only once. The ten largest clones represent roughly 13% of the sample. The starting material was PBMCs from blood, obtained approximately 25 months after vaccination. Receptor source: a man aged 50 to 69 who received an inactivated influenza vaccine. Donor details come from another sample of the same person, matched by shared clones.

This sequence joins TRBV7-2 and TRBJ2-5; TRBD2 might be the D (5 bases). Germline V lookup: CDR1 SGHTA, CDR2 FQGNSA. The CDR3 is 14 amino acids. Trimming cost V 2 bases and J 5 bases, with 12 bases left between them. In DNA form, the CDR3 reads TGTGCCAGCAGCTTACTAGCTTCACCGGAGACCCAGTACTTC. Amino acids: CASSLLASPETQYF.

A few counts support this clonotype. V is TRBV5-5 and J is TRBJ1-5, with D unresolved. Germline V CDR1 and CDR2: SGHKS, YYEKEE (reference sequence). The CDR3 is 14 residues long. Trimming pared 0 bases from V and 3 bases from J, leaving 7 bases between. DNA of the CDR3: TGTGCCAGCAGCTTGGACAGATCCAATCAGCCCCAGCATTTT. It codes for CASSLDRSNQPQHF.

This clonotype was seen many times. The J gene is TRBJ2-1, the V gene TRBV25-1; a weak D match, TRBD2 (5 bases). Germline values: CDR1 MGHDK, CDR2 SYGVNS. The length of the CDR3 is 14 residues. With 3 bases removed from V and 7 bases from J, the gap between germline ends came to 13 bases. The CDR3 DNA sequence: TGTGCCAGCAGTGAGGTGGGAGAGATGAATGAGCAGTTCTTC. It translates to CASSEVGEMNEQFF.

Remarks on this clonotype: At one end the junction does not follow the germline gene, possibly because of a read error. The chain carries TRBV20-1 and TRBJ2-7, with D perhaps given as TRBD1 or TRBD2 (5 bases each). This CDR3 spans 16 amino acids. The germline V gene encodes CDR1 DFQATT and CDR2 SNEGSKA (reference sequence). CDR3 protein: CSAPLRLGLGAYKQYF. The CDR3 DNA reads TGCAGTGCCCCGCTTAGGCTAGGGCTCGGGGCCTACAAGCAGTACTTC.

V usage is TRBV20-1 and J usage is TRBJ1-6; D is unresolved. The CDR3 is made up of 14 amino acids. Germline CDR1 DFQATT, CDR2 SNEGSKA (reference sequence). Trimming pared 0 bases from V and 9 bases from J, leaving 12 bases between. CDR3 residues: CSARDGYNLSPLHF. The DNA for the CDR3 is TGCAGTGCTAGAGATGGGTACAATCTTTCACCCCTCCACTTT.